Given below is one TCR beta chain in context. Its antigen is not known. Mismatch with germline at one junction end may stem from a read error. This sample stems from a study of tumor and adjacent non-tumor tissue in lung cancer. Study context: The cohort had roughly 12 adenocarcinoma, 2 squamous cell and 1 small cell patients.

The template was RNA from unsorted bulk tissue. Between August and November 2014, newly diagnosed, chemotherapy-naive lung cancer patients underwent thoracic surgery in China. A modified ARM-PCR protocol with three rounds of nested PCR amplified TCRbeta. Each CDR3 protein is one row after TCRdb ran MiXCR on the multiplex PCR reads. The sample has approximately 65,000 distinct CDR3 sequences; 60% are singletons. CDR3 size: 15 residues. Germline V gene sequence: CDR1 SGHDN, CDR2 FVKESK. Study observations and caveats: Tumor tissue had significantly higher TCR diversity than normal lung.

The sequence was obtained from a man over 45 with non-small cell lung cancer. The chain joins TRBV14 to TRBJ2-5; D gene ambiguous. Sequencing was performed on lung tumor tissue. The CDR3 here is CASSQVSPVSVTRYF. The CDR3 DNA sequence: TGTGCCAGCAGCCAAGTGTCGCCGGTTAGTGTGACCCGGTACTTC.